These 27 T cell receptor beta chains were sequenced from one sample in a study of blood T cell repertoires in COVID-19. The assay was immunoSEQ multiplex PCR, and TCRdb's table has in-frame clones only and misses some. The sample has about 83,000 clones; around 90% are singletons. Source material: peripheral blood. These receptors all stem from a woman aged 50 to 60 with active or convalescent COVID-19.

This clone appeared a single time. This chain joins TRBV4-1 and TRBJ2-7; 10 nucleotides agree with TRBD1. The CDR3 extends over 16 amino acids. V shed 4 bases and J 3 bases; nucleotides not matched to a gene: 9. Germline-derived CDR1 and CDR2 are MGHRA and YSYEKL. For the CDR3, the DNA is TGCGCCAGCAGCCCCCTCGGGACAGGGGTAAGCTACGAGCAGTACTTC. It encodes CASSPLGTGVSYEQYF.

This clone has a single count. The chain links TRBV15 to TRBJ1-1; no definite D call. The CDR3 is 14 amino acids. Germline V gives CDR1 LNHNV, CDR2 YYDKDF (reference sequence). V lost 3 bases and J lost 6, with 14 bases in between. In DNA form, the CDR3 reads TGTGCCACCAGCAGGGTAGCCCGTCCCCCTGAAGCTTTCTTT. Encoded protein: CATSRVARPPEAFF.

The chain links TRBV30 to TRBJ1-6, with TRBD1 as a possible D gene (6 bases). The CDR3 loop spans 18 amino acids. Germline V gene data show CDR1 as GTSNPN and CDR2 as SVGIG (reference sequence). Trimming removed 3 bases at V and 8 bases at J, with 26 bases between. CDR3 sequence (DNA): TGTGCCTGGAGCGCAGCCCTAGGGTACAGGGCGACGGATTCACCCCTCCACTTT. As protein: CAWSAALGYRATDSPLHF.

The CDR3 is CSLGQGRNYGYTF. Written as DNA, the CDR3 is TGCTCACTGGGGCAGGGGCGTAACTATGGCTACACCTTC. The V gene is TRBV29-1, the J gene TRBJ1-2, with D possibly matching TRBD1 (6 bases). The CDR3 runs to 13 residues. Germline assignment: CDR1 SQVTM and CDR2 ANQGSEA.

The chain recombines TRBV6-5 with TRBJ2-3; TRBD1 matches at 7 bases. In germline, CDR1 is MNHEY, CDR2 SVGAGI. The CDR3 covers 15 residues. The trim removed 0 bases at V and 4 bases at J, leaving 4 bases unmatched. CDR3 loop: CASSYSQTGADTQYF. The CDR3 DNA is TGTGCCAGCAGTTACTCGCAAACAGGGGCAGATACGCAGTATTTT.

This clone was picked up one time. This rearrangement joins TRBV12-3 or TRBV12-4 to TRBJ2-5; 8 bases fit TRBD2. CDR3 length: 13 amino acids. J was trimmed by 5 bases and V by 9 bases; bases with no gene match: 8. The CDR3 nucleotides are TGTGCCAGTACATTACTAGCGGCGGAGACCCAGTACTTC. Translating gives CASTLLAAETQYF.

The chain is built from TRBV3-1 (or the pseudogene TRBV3-2) and TRBJ1-1; no clear D. V dropped 2 bases and J dropped 5 bases, with 6 bases sitting between them. The CDR3 contains 12 residues. The germline V gene encodes CDR1 LGHDT and CDR2 YNNKEL (reference sequence). The CDR3 protein is CASSQPGTEAFF. The CDR3 DNA sequence: TGTGCCAGCAGCCAACCGGGGACTGAAGCTTTCTTT.

This chain uses TRBV5-1 with TRBJ1-2; 7 nucleotides match TRBD1. The germline V gene has CDR1 SGHRS and CDR2 YFSETQ. The V and J ends lost 3 bases and 2 bases, in that order; junction bases with no gene match: 4. The CDR3 is 14 residues long. CDR3 DNA: TGCGCCAGCAGCTGGGACAGCGAAAACTATGGCTACACCTTC. This gives the protein CASSWDSENYGYTF.

The chain joins TRBV7-8 to TRBJ2-3; 10 bases agree with TRBD2. The length of the CDR3 is 16 residues. Losses at the gene ends were 5 bases for V and 1 base for J; bases not matched to a gene: 6. Germline values: CDR1 SGHVS, CDR2 FQNEAQ. The DNA for the CDR3 is TGTGCCAGCAGCCCTCCCCTAGCGGGGGGCACAGATACGCAGTATTTT. Amino acid sequence: CASSPPLAGGTDTQYF.

A single count supports this clone. J is TRBJ2-5 and V is TRBV6-2 or TRBV6-3; 13 bases are shared with TRBD2. Germline V CDR1 and CDR2: MNHEY, SVGEGT. The CDR3 totals 15 residues. With V trimmed by 6 bases and J by 3 bases, 4 bases remained unmatched. CDR3 bases: TGTGCCAGCAGCTGGACTAGCGGGGGTAAAGAGACCCAGTACTTC. This codes for CASSWTSGGKETQYF.

The gene calls are TRBV10-3 and TRBJ1-6, with D hard to call. The CDR3 loop spans 15 amino acids. The germline V and J ends were trimmed by 2 bases and 0 bases, with 5 bases remaining between them. The germline V gene has CDR1 ENHRY and CDR2 SYGVKD. The CDR3 region has the DNA TGTGCCATCAGTGAGGAGAGCTCCTATAATTCACCCCTCCACTTT. Protein product: CAISEESSYNSPLHF.

The V call is TRBV5-1, the J call TRBJ2-3, with a tentative D call TRBD2 (5 bases). Germline V lookup: CDR1 SGHRS, CDR2 YFSETQ. CDR3 size: 17 residues. The ends were cut back, 7 bases at V and 6 bases at J, with 27 bases in the middle. This chain's CDR3 is CASRPTPVLLSGDTQYF. The DNA of the CDR3 is TGCGCCAGCCGACCTACACCCGTACTTCTGTCGGGGGATACGCAGTATTTT.

The J gene is TRBJ1-2, the V gene TRBV30; TRBD1 matches 9 bases. The CDR3 is 16 amino acids. Germline V gives CDR1 GTSNPN, CDR2 SVGIG (reference sequence). V lost 8 bases and J lost 4; bases outside the gene matches: 17. CDR3 sequence reads: CAASFSGTGRGYGYTF. CDR3 sequence (DNA): TGTGCCGCCTCGTTCTCCGGGACAGGGAGAGGCTATGGCTACACCTTC.

The rearrangement uses TRBV2 and TRBJ1-1, with no clear D. CDR3 length: 13 residues. Germline loops: CDR1 SNHLY, CDR2 FYNNEI. The germline V and J ends were trimmed by 4 bases and 4 bases, with 10 bases remaining between them. CDR3 loop: CASSANPGTEAFF. The CDR3 coding sequence is TGTGCCAGCAGTGCAAACCCAGGCACTGAAGCTTTCTTT.

The gene calls are TRBV6-2 or TRBV6-3 and TRBJ1-6; weak D call: TRBD1 (6 bases). Germline V gives CDR1 MNHEY, CDR2 SVGEGT. This CDR3 region has 15 residues. V dropped 0 bases and J dropped 9 bases, with 12 bases sitting between them. The CDR3 protein is CASSYSGQGTSPLHF. The CDR3 bases are TGTGCCAGCAGTTACTCGGGGCAGGGGACTTCACCCCTCCACTTT.

V usage is TRBV5-8 and J usage is TRBJ1-4; no reliable D call. V was clipped by 2 bases and J by 9 bases, with 11 bases between them. The germline V gene encodes CDR1 SGHTS and CDR2 YDEGEE. The CDR3 contains 13 residues. The CDR3 region is CASSFVVAKKLFF. CDR3 DNA: TGTGCCAGCAGCTTTGTTGTAGCGAAAAAACTGTTTTTT. Supplemented by reference TRBV5-8 and TRBJ1-4, the full variable domain reads EAGVTQSPTHLIKTRGQQATLRCSPISGHTSVYWYQQALGLGLQFLLWYDEGEERNRGNFPPRFSGRQFPNYSSELNVNALELEDSALYLCASSFVVAKKLFFGSGTQLSVL.

This rearrangement joins TRBV4-3 to TRBJ1-1; D is ambiguous. The CDR3 totals 15 residues. In germline, CDR1 is LGHNA, CDR2 YSLEER. Trimming stripped 0 bases from V and 0 bases from J, with 8 bases between. Here the CDR3 reads CASSQEAGMNTEAFF. DNA for the CDR3: TGCGCCAGCAGCCAAGAGGCAGGAATGAACACTGAAGCTTTCTTT.

CDR3 sequence (DNA): TGTGCACGTCAGGGGCAGGTCAAAAACATTCAGTACTTC. Amino acid sequence: CARQGQVKNIQYF. J is TRBJ2-4 and V is TRBV30, with a weak D call TRBD1 (6 bases). Germline V gene data show CDR1 as GTSNPN and CDR2 as SVGIG (reference sequence). The CDR3 is made up of 13 amino acids.

The chain couples TRBV24-1 to TRBJ1-6; D unresolved. This CDR3 has 22 amino acids. The V end was cut by 4 bases, the J end by 0 bases, with 27 bases between. CDR1 is KGHDR, CDR2 SFDVKD, per germline. The CDR3 sequence is CATSERRTTTAEPSSYNSPLHF. CDR3 DNA sequence: TGTGCCACCAGTGAGAGGCGAACAACTACGGCAGAACCAAGCTCCTATAATTCACCCCTCCACTTT.

CDR3: CASSTSTGGAEAFF. CDR3 in DNA: TGTGCCAGCAGCACCTCGACAGGGGGCGCTGAAGCTTTCTTT. The gene calls are TRBV11-2 and TRBJ1-1; 10 bases line up with TRBD1. Germline CDR1 SGHAT, CDR2 FQNNGV. The V and J ends lost 5 bases and 6 bases, in that order; junction bases with no gene match: 6. CDR3 length: 14 residues.

This chain connects TRBV30 to TRBJ1-6; 7 bases agree with TRBD1. Germline CDR1 reads GTSNPN; CDR2 reads SVGIG (reference sequence). With 1 base clipped from V and 6 bases from J, the junction kept 6 bases outside the gene matches. The CDR3 length is 15 residues. For the CDR3, the DNA is TGTGCCTGGAGTGGAGCCGGGACAGTTAATTCACCCCTCCACTTT. The encoded protein is CAWSGAGTVNSPLHF.

V gene TRBV21-1 combines with J gene TRBJ1-6; the DNA was not used to check the table's D call, TRBD1. TRBV21-1 is a pseudogene segment. The CDR3 consists of 10 residues. The chain's CDR3 is CASSKQALHF. The CDR3, as DNA: TGTGCCAGCAGCAAACAGGCCCTCCACTTT.

The chain joins TRBV7-9 to TRBJ2-3; 9 bases line up with TRBD1. V shed 5 bases, J shed 1 base, and the junction held 7 bases outside the gene matches. The CDR3 totals 16 residues. Germline CDR1 and CDR2: SEHNR and FQNEAQ (reference sequence). The CDR3 reads CASSPATGGGTDTQYF. CDR3 coding DNA: TGTGCCAGCAGCCCCGCGACAGGGGGGGGCACAGATACGCAGTATTTT.

The chain has TRBV6-6 and TRBJ1-1; 9 nucleotides agree with TRBD1. Per the germline V gene, CDR1 is MNHNY and CDR2 is SVGAGI (reference sequence). The CDR3 has 13 amino acids. Losses at the gene ends were 6 bases for V and 1 base for J; bases not matched to a gene: 0. The chain's CDR3 is CASRTGGNTEAFF. Here the CDR3 DNA reads TGTGCCAGCAGGACAGGGGGGAACACTGAAGCTTTCTTT.

About this clone: One end of the junction fails to match germline, which may point to a read error. The chain couples TRBV6-1 to TRBJ1-2; TRBD1 matches 8 bases. Per germline, CDR1 MNHNS and CDR2 SASEGT. The CDR3 spans 15 residues. The DNA for the CDR3 is TGTGCCAGCAGCGAAGCGGACAGGGAAATCTATGGCTACACCTTC. Its protein product is CASSEADREIYGYTF.

V gene TRBV19 combines with J gene TRBJ2-7; 7 nucleotides align to TRBD1. This CDR3 region has 13 residues. The germline CDR1 and CDR2 sequences are LNHDA and SQIVND (reference sequence). With V trimmed by 3 bases and J by 7 bases, 6 bases remained unmatched. CDR3 residues: CASSINRGREQYF. The DNA for the CDR3 is TGTGCCAGTAGTATCAACAGGGGAAGGGAGCAGTACTTC.

This sequence joins TRBV7-2 and TRBJ2-1, with 8 bases identical to TRBD1. The CDR3 runs to 14 residues. CDR1 is SGHTA, CDR2 FQGNSA, per germline. The V and J ends lost 2 bases and 5 bases, in that order; junction bases with no gene match: 2. The CDR3 DNA reads TGTGCCAGCAGCTTAACAGGGGGGAACAATGAGCAGTTCTTC. It is translated as CASSLTGGNNEQFF.